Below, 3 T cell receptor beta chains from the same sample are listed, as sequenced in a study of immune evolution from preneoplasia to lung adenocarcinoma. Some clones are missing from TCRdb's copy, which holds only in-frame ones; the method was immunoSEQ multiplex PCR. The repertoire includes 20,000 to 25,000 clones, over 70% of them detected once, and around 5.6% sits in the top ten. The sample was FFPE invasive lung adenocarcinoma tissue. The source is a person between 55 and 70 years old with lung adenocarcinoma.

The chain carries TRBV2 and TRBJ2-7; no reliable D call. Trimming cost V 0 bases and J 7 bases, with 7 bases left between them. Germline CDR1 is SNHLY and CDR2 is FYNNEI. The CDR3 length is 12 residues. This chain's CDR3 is CASSEALREQYF. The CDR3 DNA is TGTGCCAGCAGTGAAGCCCTACGTGAGCAGTACTTC.

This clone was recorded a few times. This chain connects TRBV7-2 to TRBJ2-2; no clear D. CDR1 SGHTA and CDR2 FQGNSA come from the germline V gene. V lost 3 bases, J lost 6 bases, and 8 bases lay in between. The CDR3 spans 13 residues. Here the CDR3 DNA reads TGTGCCAGCAGCTTCACACCATCCGGGGAGCTGTTTTTT. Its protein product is CASSFTPSGELFF.

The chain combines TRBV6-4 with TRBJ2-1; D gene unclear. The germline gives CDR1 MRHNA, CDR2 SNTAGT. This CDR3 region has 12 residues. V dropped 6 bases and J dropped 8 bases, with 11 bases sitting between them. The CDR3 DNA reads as TGTGCCAGCAGCGATGACCAACATGAGCAGTTCTTC. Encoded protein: CASSDDQHEQFF.